This TCR beta chain was identified in a study of blood T cell repertoires in COVID-19 (TCRdb year 2020). Broadly, across the study: Samples covering the acute and convalescent phases of COVID-19 were provided by collaborators in the United States, Italy and Spain. Where HLA class I and class II types were available, the types were taken from metadata supplied by the sample provider, not from assay-based typing. Sample metadata almost always included a de-identified subject ID, COVID-19 status, age in years and sex. The repertoires were released in a freely available public database intended as a resource for research on the immune response to SARS-CoV-2. The material from the prospective study consisted of cDNA or gDNA derived from T cells, B-cell-depleted T cells, or PBMCs. Samples came from the ongoing ImmuneRACE study (first 160 participants) plus 1,254 subjects from 6 global collaborators. Subjects who had been exposed to COVID-19, were actively infected with it, or had recovered from it provided the deeply sampled blood TCRbeta repertoires that made up the dataset.

The immunoSEQ Assay, a bias-controlled multiplex PCR, was used to amplify TCRbeta CDR3 regions from genomic DNA. As for the authors' bioinformatics: Nucleated cell counts per sample were estimated from amplification of reference gene primers within the assay. To quantify the absolute abundance of each unique TCRbeta CDR3 rearrangement, sequence reads were collapsed and filtered. For each sample, productive Simpson clonality was calculated by taking the square root of Simpson's diversity index across productive rearrangements. The clones in this table, taken by TCRdb from immuneACCESS, are in-frame only. Not every clone is retained; where verified, under half of the shortfall comes from an unresolved V gene, and the cause of the rest is unknown. The D gene and trimming were derived from the DNA, and the V and J assignments and clone size from that table. Across this sample there are about 250,000 clones, with about 89% seen only once. 1.9% of the sample is in the top ten clones.

As regards this clone: Its cognate antigen has yet to be identified. Per-nucleotide qualities are absent, and no much larger clonotype sits a single base away.

Participants in the prospective study were aged 18 to 89 years, lived in 20 to 25 United States geographic areas, and enrolled through a virtual design. In the prospective study, cohorts were assigned on the basis of participant-reported clinical history obtained from a screening survey and a study questionnaire. Recovered participants in ImmuneRACE Cohort 3 were defined as having two consecutive negative NP/OP PCR tests, clearance from a healthcare professional, or resolution of symptoms. In the prospective study, mobile phlebotomists collected whole blood, serum and a nasopharyngeal or oropharyngeal swab from each participant. Additional blood draws and questionnaires over an approximately 2-month period could optionally be provided by prospective study participants. Before DNA extraction, prospective study blood samples were shipped either frozen or at room temperature. Findings and caveats that apply to the study as a whole: The quantity of clinical and demographic metadata differed by source and by participant and was supplied without curation.

The sequence derives from a woman younger than 30 who had recovered from COVID-19. Input material: PBMCs or T cells enriched from blood (not recorded which).

The CDR3 amino acid sequence is: CASSLVAGSSYEQYF. The nucleotide sequence reads as follows: TGTGCCAGCAGCTTAGTAGCGGGGAGCTCCTACGAGCAGTACTTC. The sequence is built from TRBV7-9 and TRBJ2-7; 8 nucleotides in the junction match TRBD2. From a lookup of the germline V gene (reference sequence), CDR1 and CDR2 are SEHNR and FQNEAQ. At the junction V is shortened by 1 base and J by 0 bases; bases outside the gene matches: 2. From the cysteine up to the phenylalanine, the CDR3 has a length of 15 residues. Only CDR3 DNA remains: 45 bases, in frame from the first base.